This T cell receptor (beta chain) was identified during a study of T cell responses to AZD1222 COVID-19 vaccine (dated by TCRdb to about 2021). Broadly, across the study: TCR sequencing covered some 240 trial participants: 200 to 210 given two doses of AZD1222 and 26 given two doses of MenACWY control vaccine. Trial participants were enrolled into age subgroups of 18-55, 56-69 and 70-plus years, which contained about 150, 28 and 57 TCR-sequenced participants, respectively.

The time point label, as the study defines it: baseline before first vaccination. The sample's treatment or condition label, in plain terms: meningococcal conjugate vaccine given as trial control. Samples from vaccinated people were obtained from the UK trials COV001 and COV002, which included a single-blind randomized controlled phase 2/3 trial of AZD1222 (ChAdOx1 nCoV-19) in healthy adults. Trial participant PBMC samples were collected at day 0 and day 28 after the second dose for TCRbeta chain sequencing. On this clone itself: No antigen is known for it. No much larger clone exists at a distance of one base, and base qualities are not known.

General findings and caveats noted by the study authors: After two AZD1222 doses, both the breadth and the depth of spike-specific TCRs were significantly higher than at day 0 and than in MenACWY recipients. CD4 TCRs associated with the vaccine covered the entire spike protein, and the dominant responses were in regions 160-218 and 743-854. Because no samples from the day 14 peak response were available, repertoires could be characterized only after the peak T cell response. Reportedly, almost half of the unique spike-specific TCRs recognized epitopes lying outside the regions that are mutated in the B.1.351 and B.1.1.7 variants. Participants were mostly white British and included more females than males, and it was suggested by the authors that clonal diversity may have been underestimated. Conclusions about previously exposed vaccinees were limited because only six or seven AZD1222 recipients were SARS-CoV-2 seropositive at baseline. In the small 56-69-year group, the increase in depth fell short of significance, most likely because of low power.

The CDR3 goes from the cysteine to the phenylalanine over 16 residues. Only the CDR3 region is kept as DNA, spanning 48 bases read in frame from base 1. V was cut back by 4 bases and J by 3 bases, leaving a gap of 15 bases between them. Via the germline V gene (reference sequence), CDR1 is LGHDT and CDR2 YNNKEL. The CDR3 regions of human TCRbeta chains were analyzed by immunosequencing. Per the original workflow: Repertoire TCRs were checked for matches against a reference library of SARS-CoV-2-specific TCRs that had been generated using the MIRA antigen-specificity platform. Breadth was defined as the fraction of unique TCRs that were SARS-CoV-2-associated. Depth was defined as the fraction of total T cells that were SARS-CoV-2-associated. Each spike-specific TCR was assigned to its reactive spike region and to a CD4 or CD8 class using the MIRA data. Log10-transformed breadth and depth values were compared by one-way ANOVA with Sidak's multiple comparisons tests. Entries here come from immuneACCESS through TCRdb and include only in-frame sequences with V and J called. Some clones fail to appear in such tables; in the studies checked, an unresolved V gene covers under half of the shortfall, and the cause of the remainder is unknown. D and trimming come from the DNA, and the V and J calls and clone size come from that table. For this sample there are 160,000 or so clones; under 95% appear just once. Of the sample, around 4.5% is held by the ten largest clones.

This receptor was obtained from an adult in good health. The rearrangement joined TRBV3-1 (or the pseudogene TRBV3-2) to TRBJ2-2; the D gene assignment is ambiguous. Sequenced material: peripheral blood, taken on day 0 of MenACWY control vaccination. The DNA sequence reads TGTGCCAGCAGCCTCTTTTCCGGGCTCGACACCGGGGAGCTGTTTTTT. This codes for CASSLFSGLDTGELFF.